A single sample is the source of the 12 T cell receptor beta chains below, sequenced in a study of blood T cell repertoires in COVID-19. Sequenced by immunoSEQ multiplex PCR; TCRdb stores in-frame clones only, minus some. This sample has 350,000 to 450,000 clones, with approximately 93% found just once. Sequences were obtained from PBMCs or T cells enriched from blood (not recorded which). These receptors were taken from a woman aged 40 to 50 who had been exposed to COVID-19.

CDR3 region: CSVDHRGDDYGYTF. In DNA form, the CDR3 reads TGCAGCGTTGACCACAGGGGAGACGACTATGGCTACACCTTC. V is TRBV29-1 and J is TRBJ1-2, with TRBD1 identical over 7 bases. The length of the CDR3 is 14 residues. V lost 3 bases and J lost 3; bases outside the gene matches: 7. Germline values: CDR1 SQVTM, CDR2 ANQGSEA. Full variable domain (outside the CDR3, taken from reference TRBV29-1 and TRBJ1-2): SAVISQKPSRDICQRGTSLTIQCQVDSQVTMMFWYRQQPGQSLTLIATANQGSEATYESGFVIDKFPISRPNLTFSTLTVSNMSPEDSSIYLCSVDHRGDDYGYTFGSGTRLTVV.

The chain has TRBV18 and TRBJ1-2; D not certain. V lost 2 bases to trimming and J lost 2 bases, with 18 bases between them. The length of the CDR3 is 17 residues. Per the germline V gene, CDR1 is KGHSH and CDR2 is LQKENI. CDR3 region: CASSPLGLKTENYGYTF. CDR3 coding DNA: TGTGCCAGCTCACCATTGGGCCTAAAGACCGAAAACTATGGCTACACCTTC.

This clone was found a few times. The CDR3 region is CASSADGNTEAFF. In nucleotides, the CDR3 is TGTGCCAGCAGCGCGGACGGGAATACTGAAGCTTTCTTT. The rearrangement uses TRBV7-3 and TRBJ1-1, with D hard to call. CDR1 SGHTA and CDR2 FQGTGA come from the germline V gene. V was cut by 5 bases and J by 5 bases, with 12 bases left in between. The CDR3 has 13 amino acids.

This sequence joins TRBV5-4 and TRBJ2-2; 9 positions match TRBD2. Germline CDR1 is SGHNT and CDR2 is YYREEE (reference sequence). The CDR3 is made up of 15 amino acids. With 1 base clipped from V and 5 bases from J, the junction kept 3 bases outside the gene matches. The CDR3 here is CASSLKGLATGELFF. CDR3 in DNA: TGTGCCAGCAGCTTGAAGGGACTAGCAACCGGGGAGCTGTTTTTT.

The chain combines TRBV12-5 with TRBJ2-1, with 7 positions matching TRBD2. The CDR3 contains 18 residues. The V gene end was trimmed by 0 bases and the J gene end by 6 bases; junction bases not matched to a gene: 14. Looked up from germline, CDR1 is LGHNT and CDR2 is FRNRAP. The CDR3 DNA reads TGTGCTAGTGGTTTGGTAAGGGCGACGGGAGGAAAGAGCAATGAGCAGTTCTTC. It is translated as CASGLVRATGGKSNEQFF.

CDR3 sequence reads: CASSSDRQSSLDEQYF. The CDR3 nucleotides are TGTGCCAGCAGCTCAGACCGACAGTCCTCTCTCGACGAGCAGTACTTC. The chain combines TRBV7-9 with TRBJ2-7; D possibly corresponds to TRBD1 (5 bases). Per the germline V gene, CDR1 is SEHNR and CDR2 is FQNEAQ (reference sequence). The CDR3 is 16 amino acids. V dropped 4 bases and J dropped 5 bases, with 21 bases sitting between them.

This rearrangement joins TRBV5-8 to TRBJ2-1; D is unresolved. V lost 6 bases to trimming and J lost 0 bases, with 13 bases between them. The CDR3 is 15 residues long. Germline lookup yields CDR1 SGHTS and CDR2 YDEGEE. The CDR3: CASTRGRSSYNEQFF. The CDR3 coding sequence is TGTGCCAGCACCCGAGGCCGAAGCTCCTACAATGAGCAGTTCTTC.

This chain joins TRBV6-6 and TRBJ1-1; D possibly corresponds to TRBD1 (6 bases). This CDR3 comprises 14 residues. Trimming removed 6 bases from V and 3 bases from J, with 14 bases in between. Per the germline V gene, CDR1 is MNHNY and CDR2 is SVGAGI (reference sequence). CDR3 sequence reads: CASRSGGAHTEAFF. CDR3 in DNA: TGTGCCAGCAGGTCCGGGGGGGCGCACACTGAAGCTTTCTTT.

This sequence joins TRBV12-3 or TRBV12-4 and TRBJ1-2; D is unresolved. V was trimmed by 5 bases and J by 3 bases, leaving 10 bases between them. The CDR3 runs to 13 residues. CDR3 loop: CASSAGFDYGYTF. The CDR3 coding sequence is TGTGCCAGCAGTGCCGGGTTCGACTATGGCTACACCTTC.

This clone has only one observation. The chain links TRBV4-1 to TRBJ1-1; D is undetermined. CDR1 is MGHRA and CDR2 is YSYEKL in the germline V gene. V was pared by 4 bases and J by 4 bases, with 22 bases between. This CDR3 region has 17 residues. CDR3 nucleotide sequence: TGCGCCAGCAGCCCGCAGGCGGGAGGTATATTGGGCACTGAAGCTTTCTTT. Amino acid sequence: CASSPQAGGILGTEAFF.

The chain employs TRBV28 and TRBJ1-2; the D gene is possibly TRBD1 (6 bases). The CDR3 spans 15 residues. Germline CDR1 reads MDHEN; CDR2 reads SYDVKM. V shed 9 bases and J shed 1 base, with 18 bases lying between them. The CDR3 loop reads CARRGAASHNYGYTF. In DNA form, the CDR3 reads TGTGCCAGGCGGGGGGCAGCATCTCATAACTATGGCTACACCTTC.

The V call is TRBV13, the J call TRBJ2-5; 8 positions match TRBD2. Losses at the gene ends were 5 bases for V and 4 bases for J; bases not matched to a gene: 12. There are 16 residues in the CDR3. Germline-derived CDR1 and CDR2 are PRHDT and FYEKMQ (reference sequence). This chain's CDR3 is CASSRATGTRGETQYF. The CDR3 DNA reads TGTGCCAGCAGCAGAGCAACCGGGACTAGAGGAGAGACCCAGTACTTC. The full variable domain, completed using reference TRBV13 and TRBJ2-5, is AAGVIQSPRHLIKEKRETATLKCYPIPRHDTVYWYQQGPGQDPQFLISFYEKMQSDKGSIPDRFSAQQFSDYHSELNMSSLELGDSALYFCASSRATGTRGETQYFGPGTRLLVL.